The table lists the clone carrying this TCR beta chain with a count of one. As yet, its antigen is unknown. One entry per CDR3 protein results from TCRdb running MiXCR on the reads. The sample carries fewer than 75,000 distinct CDR3 sequences, approximately 50% recorded once. The CDR3 has 15 amino acids. Looked up from germline, CDR1 is DFQATT and CDR2 is SNEGSKA (reference sequence). Losses at the gene ends were 2 bases for V and 4 bases for J; bases not matched to a gene: 6. This sample was taken from a study of type 1 regulatory T cells. In the study overall: This in vitro CD4 product, T-allo10, is enriched for Tr1 cells and alloantigen-specific.

The chain is built from TRBV20-1 and TRBJ2-2; TRBD2 aligns across 8 bases. The sequence was obtained from a human donor in good health. The sample comprised cultured non-Tr1 T cells, either the whole culture or a sorted T cell fraction (not recorded which). The CDR3 nucleotides read TGCAGTGCTAGAATAGCGGGACACCTCACCGGGGAGCTGTTTTTT. Protein sequence: CSARIAGHLTGELFF.